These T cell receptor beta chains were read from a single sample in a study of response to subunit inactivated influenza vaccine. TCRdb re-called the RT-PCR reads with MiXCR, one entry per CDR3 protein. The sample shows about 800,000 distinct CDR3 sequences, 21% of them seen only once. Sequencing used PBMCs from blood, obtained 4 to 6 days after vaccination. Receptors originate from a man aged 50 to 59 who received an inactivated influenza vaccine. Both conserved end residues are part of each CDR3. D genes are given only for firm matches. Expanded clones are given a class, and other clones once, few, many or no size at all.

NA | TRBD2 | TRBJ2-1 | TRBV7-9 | CASSPGLAGGIDEQFF | TGTGCCAGCAGCCCCGGACTAGCGGGAGGGATCGATGAGCAGTTCTTC
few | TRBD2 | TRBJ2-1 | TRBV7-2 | CASSWGLAGGRGEQFF | TGTGCCAGCAGCTGGGGACTAGCGGGAGGTAGGGGTGAGCAGTTCTTC
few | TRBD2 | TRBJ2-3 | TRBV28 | CASFTASGSRSVRSDTQYF | TGTGCCAGCTTTACGGCTAGCGGGAGTAGGAGTGTCCGTTCAGATACGCAGTATTTT
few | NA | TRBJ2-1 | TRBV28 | CASSLLRYEQFF | TGTGCCAGCAGTTTACTCCGCTATGAGCAGTTCTTC
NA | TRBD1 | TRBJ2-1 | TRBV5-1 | CASSLGQGFDEQFF | TGCGCCAGCAGCTTGGGACAGGGGTTCGATGAGCAGTTCTTC
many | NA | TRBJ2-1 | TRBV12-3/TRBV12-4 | CASSSGRDNEQFF | TGTGCCAGCAGCTCCGGACGGGACAATGAGCAGTTCTTC
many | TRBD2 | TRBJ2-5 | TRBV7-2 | CASSLAGPQLQETQYF | TGTGCCAGCAGCCTAGCGGGGCCACAGCTTCAAGAGACCCAGTACTTC
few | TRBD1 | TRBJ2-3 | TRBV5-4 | CASSTQGTYTDTQYF | TGTGCCAGCAGCACACAGGGGACCTACACAGATACGCAGTATTTT
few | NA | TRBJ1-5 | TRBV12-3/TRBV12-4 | CASSLGPGSQPQHF | TGTGCCAGCAGTTTAGGACCAGGGAGTCAGCCCCAGCATTTT
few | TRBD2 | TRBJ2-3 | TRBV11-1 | CASSWTSGRSVVRDTQYF | TGTGCCAGCAGCTGGACTAGCGGGAGGTCCGTTGTGCGAGATACGCAGTATTTT
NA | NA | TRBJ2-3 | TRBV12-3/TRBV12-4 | CASKGGLAGADTQYF | TGTGCCAGCAAGGGTGGCCTAGCTGGGGCAGATACGCAGTATTTT